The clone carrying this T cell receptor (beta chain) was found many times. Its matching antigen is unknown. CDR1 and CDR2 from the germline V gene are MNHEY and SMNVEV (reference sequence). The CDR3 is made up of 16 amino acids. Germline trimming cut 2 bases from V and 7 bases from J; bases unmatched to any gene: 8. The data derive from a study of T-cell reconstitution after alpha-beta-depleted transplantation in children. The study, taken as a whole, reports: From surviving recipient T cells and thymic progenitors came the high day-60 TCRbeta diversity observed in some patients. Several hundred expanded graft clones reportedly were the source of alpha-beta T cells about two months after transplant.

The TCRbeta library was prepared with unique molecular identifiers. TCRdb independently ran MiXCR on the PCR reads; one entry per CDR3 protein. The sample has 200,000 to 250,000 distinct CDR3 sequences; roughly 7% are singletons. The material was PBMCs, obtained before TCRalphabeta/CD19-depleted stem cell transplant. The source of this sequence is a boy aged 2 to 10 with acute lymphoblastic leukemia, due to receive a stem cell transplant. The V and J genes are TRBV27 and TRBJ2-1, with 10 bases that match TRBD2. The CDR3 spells CASSLIASGSANEQFF. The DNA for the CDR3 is TGTGCCAGCAGTTTAATTGCTAGCGGGAGTGCGAATGAGCAGTTCTTC.